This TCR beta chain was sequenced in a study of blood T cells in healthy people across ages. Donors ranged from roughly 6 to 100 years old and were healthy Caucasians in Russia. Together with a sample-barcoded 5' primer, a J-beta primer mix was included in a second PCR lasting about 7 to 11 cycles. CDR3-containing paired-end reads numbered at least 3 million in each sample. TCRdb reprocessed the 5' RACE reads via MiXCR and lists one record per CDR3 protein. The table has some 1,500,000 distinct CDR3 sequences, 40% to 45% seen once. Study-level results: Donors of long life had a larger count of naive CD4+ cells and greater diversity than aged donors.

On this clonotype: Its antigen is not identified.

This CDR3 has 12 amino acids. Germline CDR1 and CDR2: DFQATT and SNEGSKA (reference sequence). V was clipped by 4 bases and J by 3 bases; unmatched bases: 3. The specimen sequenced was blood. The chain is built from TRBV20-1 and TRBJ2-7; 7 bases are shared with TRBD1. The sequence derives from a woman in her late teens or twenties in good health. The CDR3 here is CSATDRVYEQYF. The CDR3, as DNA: TGCAGTGCTACAGACAGGGTCTACGAGCAGTACTTC.